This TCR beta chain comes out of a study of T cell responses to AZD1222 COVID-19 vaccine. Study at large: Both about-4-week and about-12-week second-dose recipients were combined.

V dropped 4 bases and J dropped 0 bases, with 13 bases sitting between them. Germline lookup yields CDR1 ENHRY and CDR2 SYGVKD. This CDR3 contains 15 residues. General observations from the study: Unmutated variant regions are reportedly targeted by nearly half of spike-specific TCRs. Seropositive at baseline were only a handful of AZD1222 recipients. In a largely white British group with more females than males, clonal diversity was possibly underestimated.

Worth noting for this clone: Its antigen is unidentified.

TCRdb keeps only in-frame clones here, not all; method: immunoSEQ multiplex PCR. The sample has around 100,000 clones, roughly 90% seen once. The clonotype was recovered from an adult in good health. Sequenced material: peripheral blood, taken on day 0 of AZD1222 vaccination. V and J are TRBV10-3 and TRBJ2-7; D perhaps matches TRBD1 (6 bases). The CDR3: CAISATGDTSYEQYF. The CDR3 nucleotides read TGTGCCATCAGTGCCACCGGGGACACCTCCTACGAGCAGTACTTC.